One and the same sample provided the 2 T cell receptor beta chains below, sequenced in a study of CD8 T cells in ankylosing spondylitis. TCRdb re-derived calls from the 5' RACE reads in MiXCR, one entry per CDR3 protein. This table holds about 180,000 distinct CDR3 sequences, 9.5% to 10% found once. Sequenced: blood, either unsorted or a sorted T cell fraction (not recorded which). The source of these receptors is a female donor with ankylosing spondylitis or in good health (not recorded which).

The rearrangement links TRBV4-2 to TRBJ2-7, with TRBD2 matching 8 bases. Unmatched junction bases numbered 11, after V lost 3 bases and J lost 7 bases. The germline gives CDR1 LGHNA, CDR2 YNFKEQ. This CDR3 region has 15 residues. The CDR3 region has the DNA TGTGCCAGCAGCCAGGGACTAGGGTTGCCGGGAGAGCAGTACTTC. This translates into CASSQGLGLPGEQYF.

The rearrangement joins TRBV6-5 to TRBJ1-1; D is ambiguous. This CDR3 has 17 amino acids. In germline, CDR1 is MNHEY, CDR2 SVGAGI. V gave up 2 bases and J gave up 0 bases, with 16 bases separating them. The CDR3 DNA reads as TGTGCCAGCAGTTACGTCCCTCTTGCTATCATGAACACTGAAGCTTTCTTT. It is translated as CASSYVPLAIMNTEAFF.